This T cell receptor beta chain was recorded in a study of T cell repertoires in cytomegalovirus infection (dated by TCRdb to the late 2010s). In terms of the full investigation: Donor HLA type was relevant to the analysis, as public TCR beta signatures indicated carriage of CMV infection together with the matching HLA type.

This clonotype was observed at least ten times. Its antigen is not yet known. Per-base quality was not reported, and no clone a single base away is much larger than it. CDR3 length: 13 amino acids, cysteine to phenylalanine. This entry keeps only the CDR3 DNA: 39 bases, framed from base 1. V loses 7 bases at its end and J loses 4 bases; junction bases beyond the gene matches: 7. The germline V gene (reference sequence) supplies CDR1 DFQATT and CDR2 SNEGSKA. What the study reported, not specific to this receptor: In the ex vivo response, HLA-C-restricted CMV-specific TCR beta clonotypes were dominant, and in two of eight donors the single most frequent clonotype came from this HLA-C-restricted group. Cumulative frequency of public TCR beta family members discriminated carriers of CMV infection plus the relevant HLA type in this cohort and an independent roughly 320-donor cohort.

Sequencing was carried out with an Illumina HiSeq 1500. Through fastp at Q25 and MiXCR, TCRdb rebuilt clones from the public reads, retaining in-frame beta chains. Under each unique CDR3 protein, matching rows form one entry showing the most common genes and DNA. The sample has approximately 70,000 distinct CDR3 sequences on record, approximately 3.6% of them singletons. Together, the top ten hold around a fifth of the sample. The material sequenced was PBMCs. The chain links TRBV20-1 with TRBJ2-1; TRBD1 matches 7 bases in the middle. The sequence was obtained from a human donor in good health (CMV status not recorded). Some clones in this sample may be carry-over from other donors' samples. The sequenced DNA: TGCAGTGTCCGGGACAGTAGATACAATGAGCAGTTCTTC. It translates as CSVRDSRYNEQFF.